A single sample is the source of the 12 T cell receptor beta chains below, sequenced in a study of T cell responses to AZD1222 COVID-19 vaccine. Only in-frame clones appear in the TCRdb table, and some are missing; sequencing was by immunoSEQ multiplex PCR. Seen here are some 150,000 clones, about nine tenths observed once, and the top ten hold roughly a tenth. Sequencing was performed on peripheral blood, taken 28 days after the second AZD1222 dose. The source of these receptors is an adult who received the AZD1222 COVID-19 vaccine.

The chain uses TRBV5-1 and TRBJ2-2; a weak D match, TRBD1 (5 bases). The germline V and J ends were trimmed by 2 bases and 2 bases, with 13 bases remaining between them. Germline V lookup: CDR1 SGHRS, CDR2 YFSETQ. This CDR3 contains 16 residues. The CDR3 spells CASSLGSRANTGELFF. As DNA, the CDR3 is TGCGCCAGCAGCTTAGGTAGCAGGGCAAACACCGGGGAGCTGTTTTTT.

The chain is built from TRBV7-8 and TRBJ1-5, with 9 bases identical to TRBD1. CDR3 length: 17 residues. The ends lost 4 bases at V and 0 bases at J; junction bases unmatched: 7. Looked up from germline, CDR1 is SGHVS and CDR2 is FQNEAQ. The CDR3 protein is CASSSGQGRSSNQPQHF. The CDR3 DNA reads TGTGCCAGCAGCTCGGGACAGGGACGGAGTAGCAATCAGCCCCAGCATTTT.

This clone was counted once. V is TRBV29-1 and J is TRBJ2-5, with no clear D. Trimming left V 4 bases short and J 2 bases short, with 8 bases between. CDR3 length equals 12 residues. Germline V lookup: CDR1 SQVTM, CDR2 ANQGSEA. CDR3 coding DNA: TGCAGCGTTGTCGGTCTACAAGAGACCCAGTACTTC. Residues: CSVVGLQETQYF.

This chain's CDR3 is CASSLSASGRFYEQYF. DNA of the CDR3: TGTGCCAGCAGTTTATCGGCTAGCGGGAGATTCTACGAGCAGTACTTC. This sequence joins TRBV27 and TRBJ2-7; TRBD2 matches at 10 bases. This CDR3 is built from 16 residues. Germline V lookup: CDR1 MNHEY, CDR2 SMNVEV (reference sequence). With 0 bases clipped from V and 3 bases from J, the junction kept 5 bases outside the gene matches.

This chain uses TRBV5-4 with TRBJ1-1, with 12 bases fitting TRBD1. Germline CDR1 SGHNT, CDR2 YYREEE (reference sequence). The V gene end was trimmed by 4 bases and the J gene end by 4 bases; junction bases not matched to a gene: 11. The CDR3 length is 17 residues. In nucleotides, the CDR3 is TGTGCCAGCAGCCCCCGATCGGGACAGGGGGCTGGCACTGAAGCTTTCTTT. It encodes CASSPRSGQGAGTEAFF.

The genes are TRBV5-1 and TRBJ1-2; 7 bases are shared with TRBD1. Germline CDR1 and CDR2: SGHRS and YFSETQ. V was clipped by 0 bases and J by 2 bases; unmatched bases: 4. This CDR3 is built from 15 residues. The CDR3 nucleotides read TGCGCCAGCAGCTTGGGTGACAGGGTAAACTATGGCTACACCTTC. It is translated as CASSLGDRVNYGYTF. Full variable domain (missing parts from reference TRBV5-1 and TRBJ1-2): KAGVTQTPRYLIKTRGQQVTLSCSPISGHRSVSWYQQTPGQGLQFLFEYFSETQRNKGNFPGRFSGRQFSNSRSEMNVSTLELGDSALYLCASSLGDRVNYGYTFGSGTRLTVV.

The chain links TRBV29-1 to TRBJ1-2; D may be TRBD1 (6 bases). The V end lost 0 bases, the J end lost 1 base, and 27 bases lay between the germline ends. Germline CDR1 is SQVTM and CDR2 is ANQGSEA. The CDR3 covers 20 residues. CDR3 sequence (DNA): TGCAGCGTTGAAGATCGAGGCGGAGGGGGAGTTTCTCCCCTTAACTATGGCTACACCTTC. Its protein product is CSVEDRGGGGVSPLNYGYTF.

J is TRBJ1-1 and V is TRBV14, with 9 nucleotides matching TRBD1. Germline V lookup: CDR1 SGHDN, CDR2 FVKESK. The CDR3 consists of 15 residues. The V segment lost 1 base and the J segment 6 bases; nucleotides outside the gene matches: 6. This CDR3 is CASSQVGQGKAEAFF. The CDR3 DNA reads as TGTGCCAGCAGCCAAGTAGGACAGGGGAAGGCTGAAGCTTTCTTT.

CDR3 in DNA: TGCGCCAGCAATCGAGGACAGGATCCGGAGACCCAGTACTTC. Its translation: CASNRGQDPETQYF. V and J are TRBV5-1 and TRBJ2-5; 7 bases match TRBD1. V lost 6 bases, J lost 5 bases, and 10 bases stayed unmatched. The CDR3 has 14 residues. CDR1 and CDR2 from the germline V gene are SGHRS and YFSETQ. Drawing the rest from reference TRBV5-1 and TRBJ2-5, the complete variable domain is KAGVTQTPRYLIKTRGQQVTLSCSPISGHRSVSWYQQTPGQGLQFLFEYFSETQRNKGNFPGRFSGRQFSNSRSEMNVSTLELGDSALYLCASNRGQDPETQYFGPGTRLLVL.

CDR3: CASSLRASGILGEQYF. CDR3 nucleotides: TGTGCCAGCAGCCTCAGGGCCAGCGGGATCCTTGGCGAGCAGTACTTC. The rearrangement links TRBV7-8 to TRBJ2-7, with 7 bases aligning to TRBD2. Germline CDR1 SGHVS, CDR2 FQNEAQ. This CDR3 is built from 16 residues. Losses at the gene ends were 5 bases for V and 6 bases for J; bases not matched to a gene: 16.

This clone appeared once. The chain has TRBV9 and TRBJ2-1; possibly TRBD2 for D (6 bases). Germline V gene lookup returns CDR1 SGDLS and CDR2 YYNGEE. The CDR3 is 15 residues long. The V and J ends lost 0 bases and 8 bases respectively, with 15 bases between them. CDR3 amino acids: CASSVVAVGGYEQFF. DNA for the CDR3: TGTGCCAGCAGCGTAGTAGCGGTAGGTGGCTATGAGCAGTTCTTC. Full variable domain (outside the CDR3, taken from reference TRBV9 and TRBJ2-1): DSGVTQTPKHLITATGQRVTLRCSPRSGDLSVYWYQQSLDQGLQFLIQYYNGEERAKGNILERFSAQQFPDLHSELNLSSLELGDSALYFCASSVVAVGGYEQFFGPGTRLTVL.

The chain carries TRBV12-2 and TRBJ1-3; TRBD1 is the table's D call, not checked against the DNA. TRBV12-2 is a listed pseudogene. This CDR3 has 14 amino acids. The CDR3 loop reads CASRLQSSGNTIYF. The CDR3 coding sequence is TGTGCAAGTCGCTTACAGTCCTCTGGAAACACCATATATTTT.